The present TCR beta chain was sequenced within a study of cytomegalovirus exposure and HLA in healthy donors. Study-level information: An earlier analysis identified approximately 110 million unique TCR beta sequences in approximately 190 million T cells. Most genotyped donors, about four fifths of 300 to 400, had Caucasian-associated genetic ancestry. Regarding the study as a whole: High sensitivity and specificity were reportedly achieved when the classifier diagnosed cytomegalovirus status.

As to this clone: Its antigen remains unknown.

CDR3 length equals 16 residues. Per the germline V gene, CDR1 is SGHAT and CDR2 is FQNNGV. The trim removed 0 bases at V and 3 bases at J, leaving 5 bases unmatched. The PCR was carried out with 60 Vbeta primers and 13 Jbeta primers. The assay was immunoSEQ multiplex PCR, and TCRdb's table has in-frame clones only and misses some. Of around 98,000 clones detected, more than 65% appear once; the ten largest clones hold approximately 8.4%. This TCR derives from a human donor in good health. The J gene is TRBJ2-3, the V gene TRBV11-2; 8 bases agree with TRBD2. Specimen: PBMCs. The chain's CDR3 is CASSLDRSGGTDTQYF. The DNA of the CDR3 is TGTGCCAGCAGCTTAGATCGGAGCGGGGGTACAGATACGCAGTATTTT. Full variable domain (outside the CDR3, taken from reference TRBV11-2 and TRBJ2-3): EAGVAQSPRYKIIEKRQSVAFWCNPISGHATLYWYQQILGQGPKLLIQFQNNGVVDDSQLPKDRFSAERLKGVDSTLKIQPAKLEDSAVYLCASSLDRSGGTDTQYFGPGTRLTVL.